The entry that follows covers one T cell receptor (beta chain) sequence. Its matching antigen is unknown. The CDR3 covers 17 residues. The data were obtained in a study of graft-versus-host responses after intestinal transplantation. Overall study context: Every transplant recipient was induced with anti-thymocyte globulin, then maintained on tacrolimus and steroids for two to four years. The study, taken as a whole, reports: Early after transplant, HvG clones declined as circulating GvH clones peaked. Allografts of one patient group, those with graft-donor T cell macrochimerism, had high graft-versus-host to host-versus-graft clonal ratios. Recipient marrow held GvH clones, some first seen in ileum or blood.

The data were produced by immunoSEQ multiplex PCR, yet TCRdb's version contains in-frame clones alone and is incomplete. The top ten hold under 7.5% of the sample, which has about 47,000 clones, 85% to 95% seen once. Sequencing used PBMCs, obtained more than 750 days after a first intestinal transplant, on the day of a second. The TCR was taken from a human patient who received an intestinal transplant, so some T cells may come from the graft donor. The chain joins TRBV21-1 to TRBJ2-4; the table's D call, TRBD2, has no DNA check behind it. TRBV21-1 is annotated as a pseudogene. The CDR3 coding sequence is TGTGCCAGCAGCAAACCAGCGGGAGAGTTAGCCAAAAACATTCAGTACTTC. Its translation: CASSKPAGELAKNIQYF.